The clone carrying this TCR beta chain occurred many times. These data belong to a study of regulatory T cells in long-lasting Graves disease. Investigators prepared the TCR beta libraries by applying iRepertoire HTBI primers and Arm-PCR of CDR3 regions. Each CDR3 protein is one row after TCRdb ran MiXCR on the multiplex PCR reads. Here the sample spans approximately 400,000 distinct CDR3 sequences, about 16% being singletons. Documented time point: newly diagnosed GD, antithyroid drugs for less than 3 months. Isolated PBMC RNA provided the starting material for the TCR library. Per germline, CDR1 MDHEN and CDR2 SYDVKM. V was shortened by 8 bases and J by 1 base, with 16 bases between the two germline ends. This CDR3 is built from 15 residues. This sample also appeared in a second study, on T cells in Graves' hyperthyroidism and ophthalmopathy.

The rearrangement joins TRBV28 to TRBJ2-3; TRBD1 is a possible D gene (6 bases). The sample was peripheral blood mononuclear cells (PBMCs), taken at new diagnosis, from a patient treated with antithyroid drugs. This TCR was recovered from a woman aged 25 to 39 with Graves disease. CDR3 coding DNA: TGTGCCAGCGCGTTGGGGGCTTCTCGCACAGATACGCAGTATTTT. Its protein is CASALGASRTDTQYF.